The 28 T cell receptor beta chains below were found in one sample sequenced in a study of OX40 agonist ivuxolimab in advanced cancers. The repertoire was sequenced with immunoSEQ multiplex PCR; TCRdb's copy has only in-frame clones and lacks some. The sample records fewer than 25,000 clones, 85% being singletons. The source material was CD4+ or CD8+ T cells sorted from blood, sampled in a trial of the OX40 agonist ivuxolimab. These receptors were obtained from an adult with an advanced solid tumor such as melanoma, head and neck, liver or kidney cancer.

The table lists this clone with a count of one. The chain recombines TRBV5-1 with TRBJ1-1; D gene ambiguous. CDR1 and CDR2 (germline): SGHRS, YFSETQ. The CDR3 is made up of 14 amino acids. V was pared by 4 bases and J by 1 base, with 11 bases between. DNA for the CDR3: TGCGCCAGCAGCCCCCGGAGCGAGAACACTGAAGCTTTCTTT. Amino acid sequence: CASSPRSENTEAFF. Looking up the rest from reference TRBV5-1 and TRBJ1-1 gives the full variable domain: KAGVTQTPRYLIKTRGQQVTLSCSPISGHRSVSWYQQTPGQGLQFLFEYFSETQRNKGNFPGRFSGRQFSNSRSEMNVSTLELGDSALYLCASSPRSENTEAFFGQGTRLTVV.

This chain connects TRBV25-1 to TRBJ2-5; 8 bases fit TRBD2. The CDR3 contains 14 residues. Per germline, CDR1 MGHDK and CDR2 SYGVNS. J was trimmed by 4 bases and V by 2 bases; bases with no gene match: 3. CDR3 protein: CASSEERERETQYF. CDR3 coding DNA: TGTGCCAGCAGTGAAGAGCGGGAGAGAGAGACCCAGTACTTC.

The chain recombines TRBV21-1 with TRBJ1-3; TRBD1 reflects the table's D call only, with no check against the DNA. TRBV21-1 counts as a pseudogene. CDR3 length: 20 residues. CDR3 sequence reads: CASSAKERTGTVNSGNTIYF. In DNA, the CDR3 is TGTGCCAGCAGCGCCAAAGAAAGAACTGGGACAGTCAACTCTGGAAACACCATATATTTT.

This clone has only one observation. The J gene is TRBJ2-1, the V gene TRBV6-4; 8 bases fit TRBD2. Germline CDR1 reads MRHNA; CDR2 reads SNTAGT. This CDR3 is built from 15 residues. The trim removed 3 bases at V and 4 bases at J, leaving 5 bases unmatched. DNA of the CDR3: TGTGCCAGCAGTGAAGCGGGGGCGACGTACAATGAGCAGTTCTTC. The encoded protein is CASSEAGATYNEQFF.

A single count supports this clone. This rearrangement joins TRBV27 to TRBJ1-2; 7 nucleotides line up with TRBD1. Germline lookup yields CDR1 MNHEY and CDR2 SMNVEV (reference sequence). The V gene end was trimmed by 6 bases and the J gene end by 3 bases; junction bases not matched to a gene: 7. CDR3 length equals 14 residues. CDR3 sequence reads: CASRAQGGDYGYTF. The CDR3 nucleotides read TGTGCCAGCAGAGCTCAGGGGGGAGACTATGGCTACACCTTC.

V usage is TRBV11-3 and J usage is TRBJ2-5; D may be TRBD2 (6 bases). Germline values: CDR1 SGHNT, CDR2 YENEEA. There are 16 residues in the CDR3. With 1 base removed from V and 4 bases from J, the gap between germline ends came to 16 bases. This CDR3 reads CASSLGYAGRGETQYF. CDR3 sequence (DNA): TGTGCCAGCAGCTTAGGGTATGCCGGGCGGGGAGAGACCCAGTACTTC.

V gene TRBV6-5 combines with J gene TRBJ2-1; D is perhaps TRBD1 (6 bases). Germline loops: CDR1 MNHEY, CDR2 SVGAGI. The CDR3 loop spans 15 amino acids. The V gene lost 8 bases and the J gene lost 0 bases, with 14 bases spanning the gap. CDR3 amino acids: CASGGGPSSYNEQFF. The CDR3 DNA follows: TGTGCCAGCGGGGGCGGCCCAAGCTCCTACAATGAGCAGTTCTTC.

The chain has TRBV19 and TRBJ2-3; 10 nucleotides align to TRBD2. J lost 7 bases, V lost 3 bases, and 4 bases had no gene match. This CDR3 has 14 amino acids. CDR1 is LNHDA and CDR2 is SQIVND in the germline V gene (reference sequence). The CDR3 is CASSISGGTNTQYF. The DNA for the CDR3 is TGTGCCAGTAGTATTAGCGGGGGGACGAATACGCAGTATTTT. Together with reference TRBV19 and TRBJ2-3, the CDR3 gives the full variable domain: DGGITQSPKYLFRKEGQNVTLSCEQNLNHDAMYWYRQDPGQGLRLIYYSQIVNDFQKGDIAEGYSVSREKKESFPLTVTSAQKNPTAFYLCASSISGGTNTQYFGPGTRLTVL.

The chain uses TRBV19 and TRBJ2-5; 12 bases map to TRBD2. Germline V lookup: CDR1 LNHDA, CDR2 SQIVND (reference sequence). This CDR3 contains 14 residues. V lost 6 bases to trimming and J lost 6 bases; unmatched junction nucleotides: 5. The CDR3 loop reads CASRETSGRQTQYF. CDR3 DNA sequence: TGTGCCAGTAGGGAGACTAGCGGGAGACAGACCCAGTACTTC. The full variable domain, completed using reference TRBV19 and TRBJ2-5, is DGGITQSPKYLFRKEGQNVTLSCEQNLNHDAMYWYRQDPGQGLRLIYYSQIVNDFQKGDIAEGYSVSREKKESFPLTVTSAQKNPTAFYLCASRETSGRQTQYFGPGTRLLVL.

The chain is built from TRBV7-9 and TRBJ2-5; 9 bases fit TRBD1. Trimming took 5 bases from V and 1 from J; bases not matched to a gene: 2. CDR3 size: 14 residues. The germline V gene has CDR1 SEHNR and CDR2 FQNEAQ (reference sequence). CDR3 amino acids: CASSQTGGQETQYF. The CDR3 DNA sequence: TGTGCCAGCAGCCAGACAGGGGGCCAAGAGACCCAGTACTTC.

This rearrangement joins TRBV29-1 to TRBJ1-2; D call uncertain. CDR3 length: 15 amino acids. Per the germline V gene, CDR1 is SQVTM and CDR2 is ANQGSEA. The CDR3 sequence: CRLVLWAETNYGYTF. In nucleotides, the CDR3 is TGCAGACTAGTCTTGTGGGCAGAAACTAACTATGGCTACACCTTC.

V usage is TRBV18 and J usage is TRBJ2-7, with D tentatively TRBD1 or TRBD2 (5 bases each). There are 15 residues in the CDR3. Between the trimmed V and J ends, which lost 3 bases and 7 bases, there was a span of 19 bases. CDR1 is KGHSH, CDR2 LQKENI, per germline. CDR3 nucleotide sequence: TGTGCCAGCTCACCGGTGCCGGGACCCGCAGGAGAGCAGTACTTC. This sequence encodes CASSPVPGPAGEQYF.

The chain employs TRBV4-3 and TRBJ1-3; D unclear. The CDR3 has 16 amino acids. The germline V gene has CDR1 LGHNA and CDR2 YSLEER. V was shortened by 0 bases and J by 0 bases, with 9 bases between the two germline ends. CDR3 coding DNA: TGCGCCAGCAGCCAAGATCTCGGGATCTCTGGAAACACCATATATTTT. Protein product: CASSQDLGISGNTIYF.

V is TRBV6-4 and J is TRBJ2-3, with D perhaps TRBD1 (5 bases). The CDR3 has 15 residues. The germline V gene encodes CDR1 MRHNA and CDR2 SNTAGT. Trimming pared 3 bases from V and 3 bases from J, leaving 13 bases between. Here the CDR3 DNA reads TGTGCCAGCAGTGAGGGTGGGGCGCGGACAGATACGCAGTATTTT. It encodes CASSEGGARTDTQYF.

DNA of the CDR3: TGTGCCAGCAGAATGGGACATCTCTACGAGCAGTACTTC. This encodes CASRMGHLYEQYF. This sequence joins TRBV27 and TRBJ2-7, with D tentatively TRBD1 (6 bases). V lost 6 bases, J lost 3 bases, and 12 bases lay in between. The length of the CDR3 is 13 residues. The V gene's germline CDR1 is MNHEY and CDR2 SMNVEV (reference sequence).

The chain combines TRBV7-3 with TRBJ2-2; 10 bases match TRBD1. Germline V lookup: CDR1 SGHTA, CDR2 FQGTGA. The CDR3 totals 17 residues. Unmatched junction bases numbered 11, after V lost 5 bases and J lost 5 bases. In DNA, the CDR3 is TGTGCCAGCAGCCCCGTAGGGGGACAGGGGTGGACCGGGGAGCTGTTTTTT. This gives the protein CASSPVGGQGWTGELFF. Based on the CDR3 plus reference TRBV7-3 and TRBJ2-2, the full variable domain is GAGVSQTPSNKVTEKGKYVELRCDPISGHTALYWYRQSLGQGPEFLIYFQGTGAADDSGLPNDRFFAVRPEGSVSTLKIQRTERGDSAVYLCASSPVGGQGWTGELFFGEGSRLTVL.

This clone has just a few counts. The chain couples TRBV30 to TRBJ1-1; D remains ambiguous. The CDR3 is made up of 13 amino acids. V was trimmed by 0 bases and J by 3 bases, leaving 8 bases between them. In germline, CDR1 is GTSNPN, CDR2 SVGIG (reference sequence). The CDR3 nucleotides are TGTGCCTGGAGTGTAAGGAGGGACACTGAAGCTTTCTTT. Residues: CAWSVRRDTEAFF.

The chain carries TRBV19 and TRBJ2-7, with D tentatively TRBD1 (6 bases). V lost 5 bases and J 2 bases, leaving 10 bases between the germline ends. Germline V gives CDR1 LNHDA, CDR2 SQIVND (reference sequence). The CDR3 has 13 residues. The CDR3 sequence: CASSVDSPYEQYF. The DNA for the CDR3 is TGTGCCAGTAGTGTGGACAGCCCCTACGAGCAGTACTTC.

The gene calls are TRBV7-9 and TRBJ2-7; D not certain. CDR3 length: 12 amino acids. The V and J ends lost 1 base and 9 bases respectively, with 10 bases between them. Per germline, CDR1 SEHNR and CDR2 FQNEAQ (reference sequence). The CDR3 reads CASSLEVRGQYF. The CDR3 DNA is TGTGCCAGCAGCTTAGAAGTTCGAGGGCAGTACTTC.

This chain connects TRBV7-2 to TRBJ2-1; 12 positions agree with TRBD2. With V trimmed by 1 base and J by 9 bases, 10 bases remained unmatched. The CDR3 is made up of 17 amino acids. Germline assignment: CDR1 SGHTA and CDR2 FQGNSA. CDR3 loop: CASSLVGTASGRGEQFF. The DNA for the CDR3 is TGTGCCAGCAGCTTAGTGGGTACGGCTAGCGGGAGGGGTGAGCAGTTCTTC.

The V gene is TRBV6-6, the J gene TRBJ2-6, with D possibly TRBD2 on 5 matching bases. Trimming removed 11 bases at V and 2 bases at J, with 13 bases between. The CDR3 totals 14 residues. The germline gives CDR1 MNHNY, CDR2 SVGAGI (reference sequence). The CDR3 DNA follows: TGTGCCGGCGGGCAGGCGACTGGGGCCAACGTCCTGACTTTC. Protein: CAGGQATGANVLTF.

The chain has TRBV7-2 and TRBJ2-7; 7 bases are a match to TRBD1. Germline values: CDR1 SGHTA, CDR2 FQGNSA. CDR3 length: 13 residues. V was clipped by 5 bases and J by 2 bases; unmatched bases: 3. In nucleotides, the CDR3 is TGTGCCAGCAGCCGGGACAGCGCCTACGAGCAGTACTTC. This encodes CASSRDSAYEQYF.

V usage is TRBV15 and J usage is TRBJ2-3; the match to TRBD2 covers 10 bases. V shed 3 bases, J shed 4 bases, and the junction held 7 bases outside the gene matches. The CDR3 runs 16 residues. Germline V gives CDR1 LNHNV, CDR2 YYDKDF (reference sequence). The CDR3 is CATSSSLAGVPDTQYF. The CDR3 DNA sequence: TGTGCCACCAGCAGTAGTCTAGCGGGAGTTCCAGATACGCAGTATTTT.

The chain links TRBV15 to TRBJ2-1; 8 bases align to TRBD1. CDR3 size: 14 residues. Unmatched junction bases numbered 2, after V lost 3 bases and J lost 4 bases. The V gene's germline CDR1 is LNHNV and CDR2 YYDKDF (reference sequence). CDR3 in amino acids: CATSRGDRYNEQFF. CDR3 DNA: TGTGCCACCAGCAGGGGGGACAGGTACAATGAGCAGTTCTTC.

In nucleotides, the CDR3 is TGTGCCAGCAGCCCTAGCTCCTACAATGAGCAGTTCTTC. Translating gives CASSPSSYNEQFF. The rearrangement links TRBV6-6 to TRBJ2-1; D unresolved. There are 13 residues in the CDR3. CDR1 and CDR2 from the germline V gene are MNHNY and SVGAGI (reference sequence). The germline V and J ends were trimmed by 6 bases and 0 bases, with 6 bases remaining between them.

The V call is TRBV5-6, the J call TRBJ2-5, with D perhaps TRBD1 (5 bases). The V and J ends lost 7 bases and 2 bases respectively, with 21 bases between them. The CDR3 is 16 residues long. Looked up from germline, CDR1 is SGHDT and CDR2 is YYEEEE. CDR3 DNA sequence: TGTGCCAGCCACATCCTAACAGGTTTTTCGCAAGAGACCCAGTACTTC. Its translation is CASHILTGFSQETQYF. The variable domain in full, with the rest retrieved from reference TRBV5-6 and TRBJ2-5, is DAGVTQSPTHLIKTRGQQVTLRCSPKSGHDTVSWYQQALGQGPQFIFQYYEEEERQRGNFPDRFSGHQFPNYSSELNVNALLLGDSALYLCASHILTGFSQETQYFGPGTRLLVL.

The rearrangement joins TRBV19 to TRBJ2-1; D gene ambiguous. Between the trimmed V and J ends, which lost 8 bases and 2 bases, there was a span of 13 bases. CDR3 length equals 14 residues. Looked up from germline, CDR1 is LNHDA and CDR2 is SQIVND (reference sequence). This CDR3 reads CASGGVATYNEQFF. CDR3 DNA sequence: TGTGCCAGTGGCGGAGTGGCGACCTACAATGAGCAGTTCTTC.

V gene TRBV27 combines with J gene TRBJ2-5; TRBD2 matches 13 bases. The CDR3 is made up of 16 amino acids. Germline V CDR1 and CDR2: MNHEY, SMNVEV (reference sequence). V was clipped by 7 bases and J by 2 bases; unmatched bases: 7. The CDR3 sequence is CASKRWGLAGQETQYF. The CDR3 DNA is TGTGCCAGCAAACGTTGGGGACTAGCGGGGCAAGAGACCCAGTACTTC.